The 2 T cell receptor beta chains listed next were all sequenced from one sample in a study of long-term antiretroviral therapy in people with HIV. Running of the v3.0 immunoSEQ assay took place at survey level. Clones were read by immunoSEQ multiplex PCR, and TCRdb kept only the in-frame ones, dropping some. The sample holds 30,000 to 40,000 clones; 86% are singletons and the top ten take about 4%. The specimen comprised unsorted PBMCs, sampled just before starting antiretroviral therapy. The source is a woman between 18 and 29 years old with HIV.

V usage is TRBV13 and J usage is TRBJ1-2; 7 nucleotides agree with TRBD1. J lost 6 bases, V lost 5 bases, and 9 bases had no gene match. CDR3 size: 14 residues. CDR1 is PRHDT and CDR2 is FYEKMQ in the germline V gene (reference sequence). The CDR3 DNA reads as TGTGCCAGCAGCCCCCAGACAGGGCCGAATGGCTACACCTTC. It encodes CASSPQTGPNGYTF.

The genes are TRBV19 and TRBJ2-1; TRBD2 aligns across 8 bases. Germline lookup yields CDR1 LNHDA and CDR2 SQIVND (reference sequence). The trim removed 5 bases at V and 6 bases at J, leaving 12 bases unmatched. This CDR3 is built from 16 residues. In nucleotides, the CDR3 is TGTGCCAGTAGTTCACGGACTAGCAGGAGCTCCAATGAGCAGTTCTTC. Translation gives CASSSRTSRSSNEQFF. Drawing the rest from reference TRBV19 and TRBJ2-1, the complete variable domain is DGGITQSPKYLFRKEGQNVTLSCEQNLNHDAMYWYRQDPGQGLRLIYYSQIVNDFQKGDIAEGYSVSREKKESFPLTVTSAQKNPTAFYLCASSSRTSRSSNEQFFGPGTRLTVL.